One sample yielded the 31 T cell receptor beta chains listed below, sequenced in a study of OX40 agonist ivuxolimab in advanced cancers. The library was obtained by the immunoSEQ multiplex PCR assay. Not all clones reach the TCRdb copy of this immuneACCESS table, which keeps in-frame sequences only. Checked studies attribute under half of the gap to unresolved V genes and leave the rest unexplained. The sample table contains 45,000 to 70,000 clones; only one count was recorded for 86% of them. Clones ranked in the top ten supply around 0.91% of the sample. The input for sequencing was CD4+ or CD8+ T cells sorted from blood, taken in a trial of the OX40 agonist ivuxolimab. The receptors derive from an adult with an advanced solid tumor such as melanoma, head and neck, liver or kidney cancer.

The chain couples TRBV7-6 to TRBJ2-2; 12 nucleotides agree with TRBD1. Unmatched junction bases numbered 11, after V lost 4 bases and J lost 2 bases. The germline V gene has CDR1 SGHVS and CDR2 FNYEAQ. The CDR3 spans 19 residues. For the CDR3, the DNA is TGTGCCAGCAGCTCGAGAGGGACAGGGGGCGGCCCCAACACCGGGGAGCTGTTTTTT. It is translated as CASSSRGTGGGPNTGELFF.

This clone was detected a few times. The chain uses TRBV5-1 and TRBJ2-3; D is undetermined. V lost 0 bases and J 2 bases, leaving 10 bases between the germline ends. CDR1 and CDR2 (germline): SGHRS, YFSETQ. The CDR3 extends over 15 amino acids. Here the CDR3 DNA reads TGCGCCAGCAGCTTGGCGGGCCTTATCACAGATACGCAGTATTTT. Amino acid sequence: CASSLAGLITDTQYF.

This chain joins TRBV11-1 and TRBJ1-1; 9 bases align to TRBD1. Germline lookup yields CDR1 SGHAT and CDR2 FQDESV (reference sequence). This CDR3 region has 15 residues. Trimming cost V 6 bases and J 0 bases; bases outside gene matches: 5. CDR3: CASSYRGPMNTEAFF. CDR3 coding DNA: TGTGCCAGCAGTTACAGGGGGCCCATGAACACTGAAGCTTTCTTT.

The J gene is TRBJ1-4, the V gene TRBV6-1; TRBD1 might be the D (6 bases). This CDR3 has 13 amino acids. V lost 7 bases and J lost 8, with 14 bases in between. Per germline, CDR1 MNHNS and CDR2 SASEGT. Here the CDR3 reads CASNGTPKEKLFF. The CDR3 nucleotides are TGTGCCAGCAACGGGACACCGAAAGAAAAACTGTTTTTT.

CDR3 DNA: TGCGCCAGCAGCGGACGGACAGGGACTACAGATGGCTACACCTTC. Translating gives CASSGRTGTTDGYTF. The genes are TRBV5-1 and TRBJ1-2; 8 positions agree with TRBD1. V was pared by 4 bases and J by 6 bases, with 11 bases of the junction left unmatched. The CDR3 sequence is 15 residues long. Germline CDR1 and CDR2: SGHRS and YFSETQ.

The chain links TRBV15 to TRBJ1-5, with 8 bases matching TRBD1. V was pared by 3 bases and J by 5 bases, with 3 bases of the junction left unmatched. Germline loops: CDR1 LNHNV, CDR2 YYDKDF (reference sequence). The CDR3 has 14 residues. The CDR3 spells CATSSRGRDQPQHF. In DNA, the CDR3 is TGTGCCACCAGCAGCAGGGGGCGAGATCAGCCCCAGCATTTT.

This clone was recorded once. The chain is built from TRBV6-5 and TRBJ1-2, with D unresolved. With 2 bases removed from V and 3 bases from J, the gap between germline ends came to 7 bases. From germline, CDR1 is MNHEY and CDR2 SVGAGI. This CDR3 region has 13 residues. The CDR3 DNA reads TGTGCCAGCAGTTACGCCTCGCACTATGGCTACACCTTC. It yields the protein CASSYASHYGYTF.

The chain combines TRBV4-1 with TRBJ2-6, with 8 bases identical to TRBD1. Germline-derived CDR1 and CDR2 are MGHRA and YSYEKL. This CDR3 region has 17 residues. The ends lost 4 bases at V and 0 bases at J; junction bases unmatched: 5. The CDR3 is CASSRGQGISGANVLTF. CDR3 coding DNA: TGCGCCAGCAGCCGTGGACAGGGAATCTCTGGGGCCAACGTCCTGACTTTC.

CDR3: CASSAGQGWGTEAFF. The CDR3 DNA sequence: TGTGCCAGTAGTGCGGGACAGGGGTGGGGCACTGAAGCTTTCTTT. The chain links TRBV19 to TRBJ1-1, with 10 positions matching TRBD1. J was trimmed by 4 bases and V by 5 bases; bases with no gene match: 7. Germline V gives CDR1 LNHDA, CDR2 SQIVND (reference sequence). The CDR3 length is 15 residues.

This chain joins TRBV11-2 and TRBJ2-7; D is unresolved. CDR3 length: 13 amino acids. In germline, CDR1 is SGHAT, CDR2 FQNNGV. The V end lost 1 base, the J end lost 3 bases, and 7 bases lay between the germline ends. CDR3 sequence (DNA): TGTGCCAGCAGCTTAGGTAACAACTACGAGCAGTACTTC. Translating it yields CASSLGNNYEQYF.

This chain joins TRBV19 and TRBJ1-1, with D unclear. The CDR3 spans 15 residues. Germline loops: CDR1 LNHDA, CDR2 SQIVND (reference sequence). V gave up 8 bases and J gave up 0 bases, with 16 bases separating them. The CDR3 DNA reads TGTGCCAGTTCTTTGTGGAGGAGCTTGAACACTGAAGCTTTCTTT. Translation: CASSLWRSLNTEAFF.

This clone counts as medium-sized. The V call is TRBV30, the J call TRBJ2-7; unclear D gene. CDR1 is GTSNPN, CDR2 SVGIG, per germline (reference sequence). The V gene lost 0 bases and the J gene lost 6 bases, with 6 bases spanning the gap. CDR3 size: 11 residues. In nucleotides, the CDR3 is TGTGCCTGGAGTGTGGCCCTCGAGCAGTACTTC. Protein product: CAWSVALEQYF.

This clone was found once. The junction shows a germline mismatch at one end, possibly a read error. V gene TRBV5-1 combines with J gene TRBJ2-1; the match to TRBD2 covers 12 bases. Germline lookup yields CDR1 SGHRS and CDR2 YFSETQ. CDR3 length: 15 residues. Here the CDR3 reads CASRLLAGGHNEQFF. CDR3 nucleotides: TGCGCCAGCAGACTTCTAGCGGGGGGGCACAACGAGCAGTTCTTC.

The chain uses TRBV11-3 and TRBJ2-2, with D perhaps TRBD1 (5 bases). Germline CDR1 and CDR2: SGHNT and YENEEA. The CDR3 spans 15 residues. V was shortened by 4 bases and J by 0 bases, with 9 bases between the two germline ends. DNA of the CDR3: TGTGCCAGCAGCTATGGGGCATCGAACACCGGGGAGCTGTTTTTT. Protein product: CASSYGASNTGELFF.

The chain carries TRBV18 and TRBJ1-1; D is possibly TRBD1 (5 bases). This CDR3 region has 13 residues. Deletions cut 1 base from V and 4 bases from J, with 7 bases between. Germline V lookup: CDR1 KGHSH, CDR2 LQKENI. The CDR3: CASSPLGGTEAFF. The CDR3 region has the DNA TGTGCCAGCTCACCACTTGGGGGCACTGAAGCTTTCTTT.

The CDR3 bases are TGCGCCAGCAGCTTGGGTGGGACAGGTGCGACCTACGAGCAGTACTTC. Translating it yields CASSLGGTGATYEQYF. The chain carries TRBV5-1 and TRBJ2-7; TRBD1 agrees at 8 bases. The CDR3 is 16 residues long. V was clipped by 0 bases and J by 2 bases; unmatched bases: 7. Germline CDR1 and CDR2: SGHRS and YFSETQ.

As concerns this clone: One end of the junction does not line up with germline, which may come from a read error. V is TRBV7-7 and J is TRBJ2-1; D ambiguous. CDR3 length: 13 amino acids. The germline V gene has CDR1 SSHAT and CDR2 FNYEAQ (reference sequence). The DNA of the CDR3 is TGTGCTAGCAGCTTCAGCGTACTCTCCCAGCAGTTCTTC. Translation gives CASSFSVLSQQFF.

The rearrangement joins TRBV18 to TRBJ2-1; the D gene is possibly TRBD1 (5 bases). This CDR3 contains 11 residues. The V gene lost 10 bases and the J gene lost 9 bases, with 13 bases spanning the gap. The germline CDR1 and CDR2 sequences are KGHSH and LQKENI. The CDR3 nucleotides read TGTGCCACCATGGGGCTATCTGAGCAGTTCTTC. It codes for CATMGLSEQFF. Drawing the rest from reference TRBV18 and TRBJ2-1, the complete variable domain is NAGVMQNPRHLVRRRGQEARLRCSPMKGHSHVYWYRQLPEEGLKFMVYLQKENIIDESGMPKERFSAEFPKEGPSILRIQQVVRGDSAAYFCATMGLSEQFFGPGTRLTVL.

The chain carries TRBV6-1 and TRBJ2-1; D remains ambiguous. This CDR3 contains 11 residues. V was shortened by 5 bases and J by 7 bases, with 6 bases between the two germline ends. CDR1 is MNHNS, CDR2 SASEGT, per germline. The CDR3: CASSFLNEQFF. CDR3 DNA sequence: TGTGCCAGCAGTTTTTTGAATGAGCAGTTCTTC.

The rearrangement links TRBV6-1 to TRBJ1-1, with 7 bases aligning to TRBD1. Per the germline V gene, CDR1 is MNHNS and CDR2 is SASEGT. The CDR3 extends over 14 amino acids. With 7 bases clipped from V and 1 base from J, the junction kept 6 bases outside the gene matches. The CDR3 protein is CASTVTGKNTEAFF. CDR3 sequence (DNA): TGTGCCAGCACTGTGACAGGGAAGAACACTGAAGCTTTCTTT.

V and J are TRBV29-1 and TRBJ2-1, with TRBD1 identical over 8 bases. The V and J ends lost 2 bases and 15 bases, in that order; junction bases with no gene match: 15. Germline V gene lookup returns CDR1 SQVTM and CDR2 ANQGSEA. The CDR3 is 14 amino acids. The DNA for the CDR3 is TGCAGCGTTGAATCGGGTGGAAGGACAGGGCGGTCGTTCTTC. It specifies CSVESGGRTGRSFF.

V is TRBV30 and J is TRBJ2-3, with D unclear. V lost 1 base and J lost 2, with 7 bases in between. Germline lookup yields CDR1 GTSNPN and CDR2 SVGIG (reference sequence). This CDR3 spans 13 amino acids. This CDR3 is CAWSAQYTDTQYF. CDR3 DNA: TGTGCCTGGAGTGCGCAGTACACAGATACGCAGTATTTT.

This clone has only a few counts. The V gene is TRBV11-2, the J gene TRBJ1-6; 7 nucleotides agree with TRBD1. Germline CDR1 and CDR2: SGHAT and FQNNGV. Unmatched junction bases numbered 11, after V lost 2 bases and J lost 7 bases. CDR3 length equals 17 residues. The CDR3 loop reads CASSLRGMTGKNSPLHF. The CDR3 nucleotides are TGTGCCAGCAGCTTAAGGGGAATGACAGGGAAAAATTCACCCCTCCACTTT.

V gene TRBV5-6 combines with J gene TRBJ2-3; D unclear. Looked up from germline, CDR1 is SGHDT and CDR2 is YYEEEE. V was trimmed by 0 bases and J by 1 base, leaving 3 bases between them. The CDR3 is made up of 13 amino acids. The CDR3 DNA reads TGTGCCAGCAGCTTGGAGGGCACAGATACGCAGTATTTT. This encodes CASSLEGTDTQYF.

The chain joins TRBV9 to TRBJ1-1; D is undetermined. Germline CDR1 SGDLS, CDR2 YYNGEE. The CDR3 is 13 amino acids. V was shortened by 4 bases and J by 1 base, with 8 bases between the two germline ends. CDR3: CASSTHTNTEAFF. Written as DNA, the CDR3 is TGTGCCAGCAGCACCCACACGAACACTGAAGCTTTCTTT.

This chain joins TRBV5-8 and TRBJ2-7; 9 positions match TRBD1. This CDR3 region has 17 residues. V trimming: 0 bases; J trimming: 1 base; junction bases outside the gene matches: 8. From germline, CDR1 is SGHTS and CDR2 YDEGEE. The CDR3 reads CASSLELAGQGSYEQYF. The CDR3 nucleotides are TGTGCCAGCAGCTTGGAACTTGCGGGACAGGGTTCCTACGAGCAGTACTTC. Filled out from reference TRBV5-8 and TRBJ2-7, the complete variable domain reads EAGVTQSPTHLIKTRGQQATLRCSPISGHTSVYWYQQALGLGLQFLLWYDEGEERNRGNFPPRFSGRQFPNYSSELNVNALELEDSALYLCASSLELAGQGSYEQYFGPGTRLTVT.

The rearrangement joins TRBV7-8 to TRBJ1-2; D unclear. The germline gives CDR1 SGHVS, CDR2 FQNEAQ. Trimming took off 1 base at V and 4 bases at J, with 13 bases between the two ends. The CDR3 is 15 residues long. CDR3 loop: CASSLEGSGRYGYTF. As DNA, the CDR3 is TGTGCCAGCAGCTTAGAGGGTTCAGGTCGCTATGGCTACACCTTC. Full variable domain (missing parts from reference TRBV7-8 and TRBJ1-2): GAGVSQSPRYKVAKRGQDVALRCDPISGHVSLFWYQQALGQGPEFLTYFQNEAQLDKSGLPSDRFFAERPEGSVSTLKIQRTQQEDSAVYLCASSLEGSGRYGYTFGSGTRLTVV.

The V and J genes are TRBV12-5 and TRBJ2-1, with D maybe TRBD2 (6 bases). Deletions cut 2 bases from V and 14 bases from J, with 13 bases between. The CDR3 is 12 amino acids. Germline V CDR1 and CDR2: LGHNT, FRNRAP. The CDR3 is CASGLNRGGEFF. The CDR3 nucleotides are TGTGCTAGTGGTTTGAATCGGGGCGGGGAGTTCTTC.

The chain uses TRBV5-1 and TRBJ2-1; D call uncertain. Germline V gives CDR1 SGHRS, CDR2 YFSETQ. V was clipped by 0 bases and J by 6 bases, with 10 bases between them. The CDR3 spans 14 residues. CDR3 region: CASSLAQAGNEQFF. The CDR3 DNA sequence: TGCGCCAGCAGCTTGGCCCAAGCAGGCAATGAGCAGTTCTTC.

The rearrangement links TRBV7-2 to TRBJ1-1; 8 bases map to TRBD1. The ends lost 4 bases at V and 5 bases at J; junction bases unmatched: 3. Per germline, CDR1 SGHTA and CDR2 FQGNSA. The CDR3 is 13 amino acids. CDR3 in amino acids: CASSSRQGTEAFF. CDR3 DNA sequence: TGTGCCAGCAGCTCAAGACAGGGGACTGAAGCTTTCTTT.

The chain employs TRBV6-1 and TRBJ1-4; no clear D gene. The CDR3 is made up of 14 amino acids. Germline lookup yields CDR1 MNHNS and CDR2 SASEGT. Trimming pared 4 bases from V and 4 bases from J, leaving 10 bases between. This CDR3 is CASSVTVYNEKLFF. CDR3 nucleotide sequence: TGTGCCAGCAGTGTTACAGTCTATAATGAAAAACTGTTTTTT.